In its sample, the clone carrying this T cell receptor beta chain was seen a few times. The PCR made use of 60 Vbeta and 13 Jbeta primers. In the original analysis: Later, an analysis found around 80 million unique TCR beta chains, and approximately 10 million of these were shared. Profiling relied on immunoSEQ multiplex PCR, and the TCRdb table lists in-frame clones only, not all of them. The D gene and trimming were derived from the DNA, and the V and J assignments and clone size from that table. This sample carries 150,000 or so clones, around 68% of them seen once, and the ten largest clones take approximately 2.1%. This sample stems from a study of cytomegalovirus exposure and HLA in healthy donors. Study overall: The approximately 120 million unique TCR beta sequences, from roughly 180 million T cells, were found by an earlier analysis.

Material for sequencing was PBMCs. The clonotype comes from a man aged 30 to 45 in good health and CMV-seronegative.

CDR3 nucleotide sequence: TGTGCCAGCAGACCCGGGACAGGGGTAACTAATGAAAAACTGTTTTTT. Translated: CASRPGTGVTNEKLFF. The V call is TRBV6-6, the J call TRBJ1-4, with TRBD1 identical over 10 bases. CDR1 MNHNY and CDR2 SVGAGI come from the germline V gene (reference sequence). V shed 6 bases, J shed 1 base, and the junction held 5 bases outside the gene matches. This CDR3 has 16 amino acids.